Below, one TCR beta chain is given with its context. Antigen unknown. Time point here: baseline pretreatment blood. Indicated treatment: 15 Gy SBRT to primary tumor, nephrectomy 4 weeks later. Clear cell pathology was present in this patient's renal cell carcinoma. This record comes from a study of radiation and T cells in renal cell carcinoma. Whole-study context: Nephrectomy followed 15 Gy stereotactic body radiation by 4 weeks.

Points from the study as a whole: No pretreatment tumor biopsies were available for baseline clonotypes. Top tumor clonotypes rose in blood 2 weeks post-radiation, then contracted.

Generated by immunoSEQ multiplex PCR, the TCRdb table keeps only in-frame clones and is missing some. The data hold some 95,000 clones, with around 88% observed a single time. The trim removed 1 base at V and 13 bases at J, leaving 9 bases unmatched. Germline V gene lookup returns CDR1 SEHNR and CDR2 FQNEAQ (reference sequence). CDR3 length: 13 amino acids. The sequence was obtained from a man aged 50 or older with renal cell carcinoma. The sequencing used blood, collected from a patient whose treatment included radiotherapy and nephrectomy. The chain combines TRBV7-9 with TRBJ1-2; 7 bases are shared with TRBD1. The CDR3 protein is CASSLGAGTDPTF. CDR3 DNA sequence: TGTGCCAGCAGCTTAGGTGCCGGGACAGATCCCACCTTC.